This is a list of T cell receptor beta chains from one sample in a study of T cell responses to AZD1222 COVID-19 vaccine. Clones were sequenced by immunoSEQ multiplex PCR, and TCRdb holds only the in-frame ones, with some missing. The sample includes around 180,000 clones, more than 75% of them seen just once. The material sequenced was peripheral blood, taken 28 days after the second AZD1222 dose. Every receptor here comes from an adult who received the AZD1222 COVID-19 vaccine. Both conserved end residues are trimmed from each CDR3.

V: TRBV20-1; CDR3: SASDDYEQY
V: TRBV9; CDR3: ASSQGPGTSGANEQF
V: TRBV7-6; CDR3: ASSPHGGEQY
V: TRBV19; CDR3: ASSIGRSYEQY
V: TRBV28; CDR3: ASSLSLAGDNEQF
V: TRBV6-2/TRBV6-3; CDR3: ASSYGASGSLEQY
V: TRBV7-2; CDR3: ASSLLAGGRANYGYT
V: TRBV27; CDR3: ASSTLAGAYNEQF
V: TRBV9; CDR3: ASSVGGSVPSEQY
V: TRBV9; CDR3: ASSRSGISTDTQY
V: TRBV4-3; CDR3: ASSPPIANYGYT
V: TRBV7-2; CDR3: ASSSGLESYNEQF
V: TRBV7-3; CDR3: ASSREDGGYEQF
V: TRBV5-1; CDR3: ASRIRDTLSYEQY
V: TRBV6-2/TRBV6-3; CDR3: ASSFDRVSTDTQY
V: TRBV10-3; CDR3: ATNQLAENTGELF
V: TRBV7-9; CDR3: ASSLEGAARVNEKLF
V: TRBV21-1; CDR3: ASISVGTSGRSSYEQY
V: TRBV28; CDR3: ASGIDSSYEQY
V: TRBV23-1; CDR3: ASSQSNRDYEQY
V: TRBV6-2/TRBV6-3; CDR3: ASSSHSGGKGHEQF
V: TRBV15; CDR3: ATSREDSGGHYEQY
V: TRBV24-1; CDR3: ATSADRGDEQY
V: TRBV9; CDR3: ASSVAPPRGAGVYNEQF
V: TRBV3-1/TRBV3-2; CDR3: ASSRVQGGRTRWDEQY
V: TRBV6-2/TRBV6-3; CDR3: ASSETSGNTGELF
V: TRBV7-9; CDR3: ASRVTSTDTQY
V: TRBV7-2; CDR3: ASSPLAFRETQY
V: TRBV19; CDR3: ASSSSRAGETQY
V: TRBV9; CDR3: ASSESGEPYEQY
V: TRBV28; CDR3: ASSSPGGRQPQH
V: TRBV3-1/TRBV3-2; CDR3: ASSLSGDASYNEQF
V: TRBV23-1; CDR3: ASSQSTRKTNYGYT